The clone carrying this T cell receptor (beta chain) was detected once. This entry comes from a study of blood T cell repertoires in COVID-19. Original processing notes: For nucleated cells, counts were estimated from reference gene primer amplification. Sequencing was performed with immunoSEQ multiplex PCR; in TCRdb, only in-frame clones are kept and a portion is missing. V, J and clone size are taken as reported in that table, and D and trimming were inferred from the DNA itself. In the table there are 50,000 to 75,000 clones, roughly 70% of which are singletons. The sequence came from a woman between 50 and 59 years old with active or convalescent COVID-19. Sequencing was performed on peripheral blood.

The CDR3, as DNA: TGTGCCTGGAAGGTCCGGGACAGGGAACCTTTAAACATTCAGTACTTC. It translates to CAWKVRDREPLNIQYF. The rearrangement uses TRBV30 and TRBJ2-4, with 9 bases that match TRBD1. This CDR3 is 16 amino acids long. Trimming took 4 bases from V and 6 from J; bases not matched to a gene: 13. Germline V CDR1 and CDR2: GTSNPN, SVGIG (reference sequence).